This T cell receptor beta chain was observed in a study of T cells in Graves' hyperthyroidism and ophthalmopathy. The CDR3 runs 14 residues. The ends were cut back, 2 bases at V and 0 bases at J, with 7 bases in the middle. The V gene's germline CDR1 is MNHEY and CDR2 SMNVEV (reference sequence). Template material for amplifying TCR beta CDR3 regions consisted of RNA transcripts. With the HTBI primer set, the TCR CDR3 went through a first round of RT-PCR. TCRdb reprocessed the multiplex PCR reads via MiXCR and lists one record per CDR3 protein. The repertoire includes around 400,000 distinct CDR3 sequences, approximately 25% of them detected once, and 73% sits in the top ten. On this clonotype: Its matching antigen is unknown.

Overall study results and limits: Prediction of ophthalmopathy progression came a median roughly 6.4 months pre-onset. Most thyroid-expanded clonotypes above 0.001 were also found in blood.

This chain joins TRBV27 and TRBJ2-5, with D unresolved. The receptor was isolated from a middle-aged man with Graves' hyperthyroidism. The material sequenced was blood. Here the CDR3 reads CASSLRPDQETQYF. The CDR3 bases are TGTGCCAGCAGTTTAAGACCAGACCAAGAGACCCAGTACTTC.